Only a few counts were recorded for the clone carrying this T cell receptor beta chain. Antigen unknown. The authors' processing: Sequenced samples showed a median of approximately 100,000 TCRs each, with counts running from roughly 23,000 to 700,000. TCRdb analysed the RACE reads with MiXCR anew, one entry per CDR3 protein. The V and J calls follow TCRdb's processing rather than the paper's. The repertoire has some 97,000 distinct CDR3 sequences, 25% to 35% of them found once; the top ten carry around 10%. Time point in this sample: patch test 3, about 24 weeks after DPC sensitization. Indicated treatment: therapeutic diphenylcyclopropenone sensitization with weekly scalp DPC. The record originates from a study of human T cells and chemical hapten exposure. For the study at large: Researchers reported sensitizing a roughly 2 cm by roughly 2 cm upper inner arm skin site with 2% DPC.

Trimming removed 6 bases from V and 13 bases from J, with 16 bases in between. This CDR3 is 13 amino acids long. Germline V gives CDR1 MNHNY, CDR2 SVGAGI (reference sequence). Study outcomes and limitations: Expanded TCRs created a significantly greater count of big CDR3 similarity clusters than controls did.

Sequencing was performed on whole blood, taken in connection with sensitization to the hapten diphenylcyclopropenone (DPC). The clonotype comes from a middle-aged man with alopecia areata. Some clones in this sample may be carry-over from other donors' samples. The chain has TRBV6-6 and TRBJ1-6, with D possibly matching TRBD1 (5 bases). CDR3 amino acids: CASSPGGWAPLHF. The CDR3 DNA reads TGTGCCAGCAGCCCCGGGGGGTGGGCTCCCCTCCACTTT.